Listed below are T cell receptor beta chains from one sample, sequenced in a study of shared clonotypes between healthy human individuals. Assay used: immunoSEQ multiplex PCR; TCRdb lists only in-frame clones, some missing. Among a few million clones, approximately 96% were seen once, and the ten largest hold roughly 0.13%. Sequenced input: naive CD4+ T cells sorted from blood. All receptors derive from a man aged 18-30 years in good health. Both conserved end residues are part of each CDR3. The D gene is left open where the match is weak.

J,D,V,DNA,CDR3
TRBJ2-1,NA,TRBV28,TGTGCCAGCAGTTTTACCGGGGGCGTCTCCGGTGAGCAGTTCTTC,CASSFTGGVSGEQFF
TRBJ2-7,TRBD2,TRBV5-1,TGCGCCAGCAGCGTAACGGGAGGCCCTTCTTCAAGCTCCTACGAGCAGTACTTC,CASSVTGGPSSSSYEQYF
TRBJ2-3,NA,TRBV10-2,TGCGCCAGCAGTGATCTAGGTACTAGCACAGATACGCAGTATTTT,CASSDLGTSTDTQYF
TRBJ1-5,NA,TRBV1,TGCACCAGCAGCCAAACAGGTATTCAGCCCCAGCATTTT,CTSSQTGIQPQHF
TRBJ1-4,TRBD1,TRBV25-1,TGTGCCAGCAGTGAGGTCCCCGGACAGGGAACTAATGAAAAACTGTTTTTT,CASSEVPGQGTNEKLFF
TRBJ2-6,NA,TRBV18,TGTGCCAGCTCACCATTAACCCGCTCTGGGGCCAACGTCCTGACTTTC,CASSPLTRSGANVLTF
TRBJ2-4,NA,TRBV10-2,TGCGCCAGCAAGGGGCTTAGTGAGGCCAAAAACATTCAGTACTTC,CASKGLSEAKNIQYF
TRBJ2-7,TRBD2,TRBV30,TGTGCCTGTAGTCGCGGGGGTCAAAGGGAGCAGTACTTC,CACSRGGQREQYF
TRBJ1-5,NA,TRBV4-1,TGCGCCAGCAGCCAAGAGTGGACACCAAATAGCAATCAGCCCCAGCATTTT,CASSQEWTPNSNQPQHF
TRBJ2-7,TRBD1,TRBV5-1,TGCGCCAGCAGCTTGGAAGGGACAGGCTCCTACGAGCAGTACTTC,CASSLEGTGSYEQYF
TRBJ2-7,TRBD1,TRBV11-2,TGTGCCAGCAGCCAAAGCACCGGGACAGGTCTTTCCTACGAGCAGTACTTC,CASSQSTGTGLSYEQYF
TRBJ2-7,NA,TRBV10-1,TGCGCCAGCAGTTCGTCAGGGATCTACGAGCAGTACTTC,CASSSSGIYEQYF
TRBJ2-3,NA,TRBV10-1,TGCGCCAGCAGTGCCGGGGGTAAGGGTACGCAGTATTTT,CASSAGGKGTQYF